These T cell receptor beta chains were read from a single sample in a study of spatial heterogeneity in lung cancer. TCRdb re-called the 5' RACE reads through MiXCR, storing one row per CDR3 protein. The data contain roughly 10,000 distinct CDR3 sequences, about 5% of them singletons. The sample in question was PBMCs, obtained at surgery. The source is a male donor with early-stage non-small cell lung cancer. Each CDR3 is given with its conserved first and last residue.

TRBV28	CASSSPGDYTEAFF
TRBV7-6	CASSLTEMNTEAFF
TRBV14	CASSQVVGGSTEAFF
TRBV3-2	CASSQVCSNQPQHF
TRBV25-1	CASSVSRVMKQFF
TRBV28	CASSYGQETQYF
TRBV11-2	CASSLYGFTVDF
TRBV29-1	CSVTLQGSKNIQYF
TRBV20-1	CSASQGGPYNEQFF
TRBV5-4	CASSGRGGQDTQYF
TRBV12-3/TRBV12-4	CASSLALRIQAEAFF
TRBV20-1	CSATGGDSPLHF
TRBV6-2/TRBV6-3	CASSRGGRSYEQYF
TRBV7-9	CASSPMWGLGTAYEQYF
TRBV28	CASSPWAGNQPQHF
TRBV18	CASSATSGRADEQFF
TRBV28	CASSRPGSYNEQFF
TRBV14	CASSRGGNTIYF
TRBV27	CASSRSQGIDWLTEQFF
TRBV29-1	CSVWGRGVGGTGELFF
TRBV5-1	CASSLGTGNQPQHF
TRBV15	CATGAGGDQETQYF
TRBV7-8	CASSLATGQFF
TRBV4-1	CASSQTWTGQREQYF
TRBV9	CASSGGLARGRTDEQFF
TRBV6-2/TRBV6-3	CASSRGTKENIQYF
TRBV6-1	CASTDGGLPGELFF
TRBV2	CASSVWDTQYF
TRBV11-2	CASSLNPAMEGYTF
TRBV20-1	CSASVTVNTEAFF
TRBV7-8	CASSLARTSTEAFF
TRBV19	CASSTTGGGNQPQHF
TRBV29-1	CSSTGPVNTEAFF
TRBV7-9	CASSSGDTGRINEKLFF
TRBV29-1	CSAREPGELFF
TRBV6-5	CASSRNRESNQPQHF
TRBV2	CASNLQGGEYEQYF
TRBV5-1	CASSLGTGGSTDTQYF
TRBV30	CAWSVSAALYEQYF
TRBV25-1	CASSEKQTTYEQYF
TRBV4-3	CASSPRAVQETQYF
TRBV28	CASSTPSEWLAKNIQYF
TRBV29-1	CSVDVTGRGTQYF
TRBV29-1	CSVVLGQGIATNEKLFF
TRBV29-1	CSVDLGQGYGYTF
TRBV29-1	CSVEILRAGEQFF
TRBV29-1	CSVGEATYEQYF
TRBV25-1	CASSELQEYGYTF
TRBV2	CASRVAGQSTDTQYF
TRBV19	CASSLRLASTDTQYF